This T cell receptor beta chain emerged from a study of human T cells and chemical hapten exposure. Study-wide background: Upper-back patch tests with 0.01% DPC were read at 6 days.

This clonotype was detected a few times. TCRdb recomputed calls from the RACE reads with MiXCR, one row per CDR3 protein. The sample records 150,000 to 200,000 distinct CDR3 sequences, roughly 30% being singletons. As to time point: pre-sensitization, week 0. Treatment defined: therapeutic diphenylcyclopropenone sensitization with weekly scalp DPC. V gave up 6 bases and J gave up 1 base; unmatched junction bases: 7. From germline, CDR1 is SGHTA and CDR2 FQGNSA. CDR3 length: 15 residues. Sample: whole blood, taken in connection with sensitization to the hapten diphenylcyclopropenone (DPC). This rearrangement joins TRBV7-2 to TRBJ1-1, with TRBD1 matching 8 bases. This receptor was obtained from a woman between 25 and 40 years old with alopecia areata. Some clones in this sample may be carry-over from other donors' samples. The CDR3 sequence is CASRRRQGQNTEAFF. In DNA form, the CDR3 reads TGTGCCAGCAGACGTCGACAGGGGCAGAACACTGAAGCTTTCTTT.